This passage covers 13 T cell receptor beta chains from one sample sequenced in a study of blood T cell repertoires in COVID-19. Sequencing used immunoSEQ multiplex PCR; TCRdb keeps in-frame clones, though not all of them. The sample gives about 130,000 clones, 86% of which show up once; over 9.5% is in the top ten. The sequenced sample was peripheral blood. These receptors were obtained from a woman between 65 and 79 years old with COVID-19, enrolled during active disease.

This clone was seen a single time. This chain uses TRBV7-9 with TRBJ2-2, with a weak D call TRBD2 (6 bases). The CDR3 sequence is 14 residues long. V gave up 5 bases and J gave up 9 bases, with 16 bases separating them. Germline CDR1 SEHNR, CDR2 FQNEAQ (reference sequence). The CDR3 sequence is CASSLWTKRRELFF. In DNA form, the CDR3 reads TGTGCCAGCAGCCTCTGGACTAAGCGCAGGGAGCTGTTTTTT.

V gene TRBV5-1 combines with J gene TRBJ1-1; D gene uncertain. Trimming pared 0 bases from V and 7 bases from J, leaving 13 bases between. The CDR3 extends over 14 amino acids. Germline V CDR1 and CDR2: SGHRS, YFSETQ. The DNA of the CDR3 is TGCGCCAGCAGCTTGGCGATAGACCGGGTTGAAGCTTTCTTT. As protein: CASSLAIDRVEAFF.

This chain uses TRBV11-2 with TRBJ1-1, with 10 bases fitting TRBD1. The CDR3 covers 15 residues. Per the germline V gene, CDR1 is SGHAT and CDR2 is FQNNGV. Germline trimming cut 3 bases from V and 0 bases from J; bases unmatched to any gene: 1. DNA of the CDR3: TGTGCCAGCAGCTTTGGGACAGGGGTGAACACTGAAGCTTTCTTT. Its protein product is CASSFGTGVNTEAFF.

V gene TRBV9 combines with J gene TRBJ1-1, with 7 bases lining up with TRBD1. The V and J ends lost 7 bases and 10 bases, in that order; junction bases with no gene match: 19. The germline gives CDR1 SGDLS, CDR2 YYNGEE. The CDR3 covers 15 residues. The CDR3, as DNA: TGTGCCAGCGGCCGGACAGGCAATAGGCCTGGAGTAGCTTTCTTT. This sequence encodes CASGRTGNRPGVAFF.

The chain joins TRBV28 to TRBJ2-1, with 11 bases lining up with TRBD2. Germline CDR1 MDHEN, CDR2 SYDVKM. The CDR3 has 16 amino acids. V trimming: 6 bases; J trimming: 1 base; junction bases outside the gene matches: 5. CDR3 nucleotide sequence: TGTGCCAGCAGCCCGGGGACTAGCGGTTCCTACAATGAGCAGTTCTTC. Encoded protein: CASSPGTSGSYNEQFF.

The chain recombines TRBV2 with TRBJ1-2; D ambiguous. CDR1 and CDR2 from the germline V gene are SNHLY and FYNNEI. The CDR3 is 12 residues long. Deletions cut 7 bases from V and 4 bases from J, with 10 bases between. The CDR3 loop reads CASMRGSYGYTF. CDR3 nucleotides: TGTGCCAGCATGAGAGGGAGCTATGGCTACACCTTC.

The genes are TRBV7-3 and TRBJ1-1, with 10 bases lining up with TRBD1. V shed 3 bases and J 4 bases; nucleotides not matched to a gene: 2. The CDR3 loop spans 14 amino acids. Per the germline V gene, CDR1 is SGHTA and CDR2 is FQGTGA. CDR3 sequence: CASSLDRGSTEAFF. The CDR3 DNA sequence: TGTGCCAGCAGCTTGGACAGGGGGTCCACTGAAGCTTTCTTT.

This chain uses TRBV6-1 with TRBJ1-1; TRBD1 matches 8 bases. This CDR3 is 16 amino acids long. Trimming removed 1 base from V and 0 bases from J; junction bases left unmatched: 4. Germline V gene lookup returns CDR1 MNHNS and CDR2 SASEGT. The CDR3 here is CASSEGPGGMNTEAFF. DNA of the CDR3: TGTGCCAGCAGTGAAGGGCCAGGGGGCATGAACACTGAAGCTTTCTTT.

CDR3 bases: TGTGCCAGCAGCTTAGCGGGGGGGGCGACTGAAGCTTTCTTT. Its protein product is CASSLAGGATEAFF. The rearrangement joins TRBV11-2 to TRBJ1-1, with a weak D call TRBD1 (6 bases). Per the germline V gene, CDR1 is SGHAT and CDR2 is FQNNGV. This CDR3 region has 14 residues. Trimming cost V 1 base and J 5 bases, with 11 bases left between them.

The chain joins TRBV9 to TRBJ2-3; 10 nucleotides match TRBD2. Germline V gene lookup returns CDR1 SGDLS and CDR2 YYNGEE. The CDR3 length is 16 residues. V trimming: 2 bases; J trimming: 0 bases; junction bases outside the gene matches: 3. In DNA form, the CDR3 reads TGTGCCAGCAGCGTCCGGACTAGCGGTAGCACAGATACGCAGTATTTT. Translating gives CASSVRTSGSTDTQYF.

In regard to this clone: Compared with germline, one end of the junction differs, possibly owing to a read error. The CDR3 here is CATSTRTGWGGYTF. Here the CDR3 DNA reads TGTGCCACCAGTACGCGGACAGGTTGGGGCGGGTACACCTTC. The V and J genes are TRBV10-3 and TRBJ1-2; TRBD1 agrees at 7 bases. The CDR3 contains 14 residues. CDR1 is ENHRY, CDR2 SYGVKD, per germline.

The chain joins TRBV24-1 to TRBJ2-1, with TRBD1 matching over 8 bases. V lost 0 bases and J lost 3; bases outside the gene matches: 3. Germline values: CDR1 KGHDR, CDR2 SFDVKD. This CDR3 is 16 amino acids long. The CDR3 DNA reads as TGTGCCACCAGTGATTTGGCAGGGGGCCTCTACAATGAGCAGTTCTTC. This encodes CATSDLAGGLYNEQFF.

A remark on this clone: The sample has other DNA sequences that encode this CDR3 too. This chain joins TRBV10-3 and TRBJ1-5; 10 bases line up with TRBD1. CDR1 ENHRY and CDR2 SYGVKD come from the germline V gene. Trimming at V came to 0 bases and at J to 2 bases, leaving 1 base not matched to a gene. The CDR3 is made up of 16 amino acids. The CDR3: CAISESGTGGNQPQHF. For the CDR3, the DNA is TGTGCCATCAGTGAGTCTGGGACAGGGGGCAATCAGCCCCAGCATTTT.